Each of the 20 T cell receptor beta chains below was sequenced from the same sample in a study of post-analysis software for immune sequencing data. For these TCRs, the target antigens are not known. Findings and limits, study-wide: In patients, about 5 TRBV segments were more frequent than in controls, with TRBV5-6, TRBV5-1 and TRBV20-1 among them.

Unique-molecular-identifier-tagged TCR beta cDNA libraries were used. TCRdb re-derived calls from the PCR reads in MiXCR, one entry per CDR3 protein. The sample includes roughly 700,000 distinct CDR3 sequences, roughly 27% seen only once; the top ten take roughly 0.54%. Sample: blood. These receptors were taken from a girl under 18 with multiple sclerosis.

V usage is TRBV20-1 and J usage is TRBJ1-1; 7 bases map to TRBD1. The germline V gene has CDR1 DFQATT and CDR2 SNEGSKA (reference sequence). The CDR3 runs 13 residues. Trimming took 5 bases from V and 6 from J; bases not matched to a gene: 9. The CDR3 reads CSADREGGAEAFF. In nucleotides, the CDR3 is TGCAGTGCTGACAGGGAAGGTGGGGCTGAAGCTTTCTTT.

The J gene is TRBJ1-4, the V gene TRBV20-1, with TRBD1 matching 7 bases. CDR3 length: 14 amino acids. V dropped 2 bases and J dropped 8; count of bases not matched to a gene: 8. Germline V CDR1 and CDR2: DFQATT, SNEGSKA (reference sequence). The CDR3: CSARLDRAGEKLFF. The CDR3 bases are TGCAGTGCTAGACTAGACAGGGCGGGCGAAAAACTGTTTTTT.

This clonotype has only a few counts. V and J are TRBV6-6 and TRBJ2-7; no definite D call. The J call is doubtful: the DNA matches TRBJ2-5 better. The CDR3 runs to 13 residues. Germline V gene data show CDR1 as MNHNY and CDR2 as SVGAGI (reference sequence). CDR3 loop: CASSYKWAETQYF. CDR3 sequence (DNA): TGTGCCAGCAGTTACAAGTGGGCAGAGACCCAGTACTTC.

This rearrangement joins TRBV28 to TRBJ2-7; D perhaps matches TRBD1 (6 bases). The ends were cut back, 2 bases at V and 5 bases at J, with 10 bases in the middle. This CDR3 region has 13 residues. CDR1 and CDR2 from the germline V gene are MDHEN and SYDVKM. CDR3 in DNA: TGTGCCAGCAGTTTAATGGGGGCCCACGAGCAGTACTTC. Residues: CASSLMGAHEQYF.

This clonotype has a handful of counts. The CDR3 is CASSPPFYYGYTF. Written as DNA, the CDR3 is TGTGCCAGCAGCCCCCCCTTTTACTATGGCTACACCTTC. The chain has TRBV7-2 and TRBJ1-2; D gene uncertain. CDR3 size: 13 residues. The ends were cut back, 5 bases at V and 3 bases at J, with 10 bases in the middle. Germline values: CDR1 SGHTA, CDR2 FQGNSA.

Turning to this clonotype: A much larger clone lies a single base off, so this may be a read error. The V gene is TRBV5-1, the J gene TRBJ2-1; 8 bases match TRBD2. Germline V gives CDR1 SGHRS, CDR2 YFSETQ. The CDR3 contains 15 residues. This chain's CDR3 is CANSLSGLGYNEQFF. CDR3 nucleotide sequence: TGCGCCAACAGCTTGTCGGGACTAGGCTACAATGAGCAGTTCTTC.

This clonotype was seen repeatedly, ten times or more. The chain is built from TRBV12-3 or TRBV12-4 and TRBJ2-1; 11 bases line up with TRBD1. This CDR3 contains 15 residues. Trimming removed 5 bases from V and 6 bases from J; junction bases left unmatched: 6. The CDR3 here is CASSHGTGGGNEQFF. CDR3 bases: TGTGCCAGCAGTCACGGGACAGGGGGAGGCAATGAGCAGTTCTTC.

The gene calls are TRBV5-1 and TRBJ2-7, with 7 bases that match TRBD2. Germline CDR1 is SGHRS and CDR2 is YFSETQ. This CDR3 region has 14 residues. Germline trimming cut 0 bases from V and 6 bases from J; bases unmatched to any gene: 6. The CDR3 sequence is CASSLGTSLSEQYF. The CDR3 nucleotides are TGCGCCAGCAGCTTGGGGACTAGTCTCTCCGAGCAGTACTTC.

This clonotype turned up a few times. V usage is TRBV7-2 and J usage is TRBJ2-7; 7 nucleotides line up with TRBD1. From germline, CDR1 is SGHTA and CDR2 FQGNSA. The CDR3 loop spans 15 amino acids. V was clipped by 4 bases and J by 2 bases; unmatched bases: 8. The CDR3 DNA follows: TGTGCCAGCAGCTCCAACGGACAGGCCGCCTACGAGCAGTACTTC. It is translated as CASSSNGQAAYEQYF.

This clonotype was seen a few times. The genes are TRBV20-1 and TRBJ2-7, with D maybe TRBD2 (5 bases). TRBJ2-5 explains the end of the DNA better; the J call may be wrong. Germline V gene lookup returns CDR1 DFQATT and CDR2 SNEGSKA (reference sequence). The CDR3 runs to 15 residues. CDR3 region: CSANPGLREEETQYF. CDR3 coding DNA: TGCAGTGCTAACCCTGGACTCAGAGAGGAGGAGACCCAGTACTTC.

The sample holds a few counts of this clonotype. A junction boundary mismatches the germline segment, possibly from a read error. The CDR3 DNA sequence: TGTGCCGGCAGCTTCGTTGGGGTTTCGGATACGCAGTATTTT. Residues: CAGSFVGVSDTQYF. The chain couples TRBV7-6 to TRBJ2-3; no definite D call. The CDR3 sequence is 14 residues long. The germline V gene encodes CDR1 SGHVS and CDR2 FNYEAQ. Looking up the rest from reference TRBV7-6 and TRBJ2-3 gives the full variable domain: GAGVSQSPRYKVTKRGQDVALRCDPISGHVSLYWYRQALGQGPEFLTYFNYEAQQDKSGLPNDRFSAERPEGSISTLTIQRTEQRDSAMYRCAGSFVGVSDTQYFGPGTRLTVL.

Only a few counts were recorded for this clonotype. The V and J genes are TRBV4-2 and TRBJ1-2; D perhaps matches TRBD1 (5 bases). Trimming pared 1 base from V and 0 bases from J, leaving 12 bases between. CDR3 length: 16 amino acids. Germline V gene data show CDR1 as LGHNA and CDR2 as YNFKEQ. The CDR3 sequence: CASSQVGGTTNYGYTF. The CDR3 DNA follows: TGTGCCAGCAGCCAAGTGGGAGGGACTACTAACTATGGCTACACCTTC.

The chain links TRBV9 to TRBJ2-3; 10 nucleotides match TRBD2. The germline V gene has CDR1 SGDLS and CDR2 YYNGEE. The CDR3 contains 17 residues. V dropped 3 bases and J dropped 3; count of bases not matched to a gene: 10. This chain's CDR3 is CASSGGSGGARTDTQYF. Written as DNA, the CDR3 is TGTGCCAGCAGCGGTGGGAGCGGGGGGGCCAGGACAGATACGCAGTATTTT.

On this clonotype itself: A read error may account for a junction end that differs from germline. The chain couples TRBV5-1 to TRBJ2-1, with TRBD1 identical over 9 bases. CDR1 and CDR2 from the germline V gene are SGHRS and YFSETQ. CDR3 length equals 14 residues. The CDR3 spells CASSLTGGYNEQCF. The CDR3 DNA sequence: TGCGCCAGCAGCTTGACAGGGGGCTACAATGAGCAGTGCTTC.

CDR3 loop: CASSQDNDGFGELFF. The CDR3 DNA reads TGCGCCAGCAGCCAAGATAATGATGGCTTCGGGGAGCTGTTTTTT. This sequence joins TRBV4-3 and TRBJ2-2; D ambiguous. With 0 bases removed from V and 7 bases from J, the gap between germline ends came to 12 bases. Germline lookup yields CDR1 LGHNA and CDR2 YSLEER. The CDR3 spans 15 residues.

The chain couples TRBV28 to TRBJ2-5; D is possibly TRBD1 (5 bases). Germline CDR1 is MDHEN and CDR2 is SYDVKM. This CDR3 is 15 amino acids long. V was shortened by 5 bases and J by 13 bases, with 26 bases between the two germline ends. CDR3 in DNA: TGTGCCAGCAGTATAAGAGGAGTGACTGGGGCTGATCGGTACTTC. Translated: CASSIRGVTGADRYF.

This chain links TRBV7-2 with TRBJ2-7; no clear D gene. This CDR3 is built from 13 residues. The germline V and J ends were trimmed by 5 bases and 2 bases, with 10 bases remaining between them. CDR1 and CDR2 from the germline V gene are SGHTA and FQGNSA. Here the CDR3 DNA reads TGTGCCAGCAGCCAACACATAACCTACGAGCAGTACTTC. This codes for CASSQHITYEQYF.

This clonotype was counted a single time. V usage is TRBV29-1 and J usage is TRBJ2-2, with D unclear. CDR1 and CDR2 from the germline V gene are SQVTM and ANQGSEA. The V and J ends lost 7 bases and 6 bases respectively, with 12 bases between them. The CDR3 extends over 12 amino acids. The CDR3 sequence is CSALGWAGELFF. The DNA of the CDR3 is TGCAGCGCTCTAGGATGGGCCGGGGAGCTGTTTTTT.

This clonotype occurred a few times. The gene calls are TRBV7-8 and TRBJ2-7, with D possibly matching TRBD1 (6 bases). The CDR3 consists of 14 residues. Trimming took off 5 bases at V and 5 bases at J, with 16 bases between the two ends. Germline-derived CDR1 and CDR2 are SGHVS and FQNEAQ. In DNA form, the CDR3 reads TGTGCCAGCAGCGTACGAGGGGGAAGGGACGAGCAGTACTTC. Translating it yields CASSVRGGRDEQYF.

This clonotype was detected only a few times. The chain uses TRBV9 and TRBJ2-7, with no clear D. CDR1 SGDLS and CDR2 YYNGEE come from the germline V gene. CDR3 length: 14 amino acids. V lost 2 bases, J lost 2 bases, and 11 bases lay in between. CDR3 bases: TGTGCCAGCAGCGTTGGCAGAGGAGCCTACGAGCAGTACTTC. Translated: CASSVGRGAYEQYF.